This TCR beta chain was sequenced in a study of blood T cell repertoires in COVID-19. Assay: immunoSEQ multiplex PCR; the TCRdb copy retains only in-frame clones and omits some. The sample has around 250,000 clones; 86% are singletons. V was pared by 3 bases and J by 6 bases, with 12 bases between. Germline CDR1 and CDR2: SGHTA and FQGNSA. There are 13 residues in the CDR3. This TCR was recovered from a man between 18 and 29 years old with active or convalescent COVID-19. The rearrangement links TRBV7-2 to TRBJ2-7; possible D gene TRBD2, 6 bases. Sample: peripheral blood. Written as DNA, the CDR3 is TGTGCCAGCAGCTTTGTTAGGGGAGGCGAGCAGTACTTC. As protein: CASSFVRGGEQYF.